This TCR beta chain was identified in a study of T cell changes during pregnancy in multiple sclerosis. V lost 6 bases to trimming and J lost 8 bases; unmatched junction nucleotides: 7. CDR3 length: 13 amino acids. Germline V gene sequence: CDR1 MGHDK, CDR2 SYGVNS. Sequencing used immunoSEQ multiplex PCR; TCRdb keeps in-frame clones, though not all of them. The sample consists of about 75,000 clones, approximately 88% of them appearing once. The sequenced sample was peripheral blood, obtained in the first trimester of pregnancy. J is TRBJ1-2 and V is TRBV25-1; TRBD1 aligns across 9 bases. The receptor was isolated from a female donor in good health, enrolled as a control in a pregnancy study. CDR3 region: CASREQGAGGYTF. The CDR3 nucleotides are TGTGCCAGCAGGGAACAGGGGGCGGGAGGCTACACCTTC.